This T cell receptor beta chain comes out of a study of CD8+ T cells in alopecia areata. Whole-study context: Dosing spanned 6 to 18 months on tofacitinib, then 6 months off drug.

General study findings and limits: Tofacitinib significantly reduced both scalp clonality and expanded CD8+ clones among the top 100. Patients showed less clear TCR sequence sharing than mice, possibly partly because of HLA diversity. Amid tofacitinib therapy, many expanded lesional clones stayed present in scalp and blood.

About this clone itself: As yet, its antigen is unknown.

The treatment denotes: oral pan-JAK inhibitor, 5-10 mg twice daily. This CDR3 spans 16 amino acids. Germline loops: CDR1 LNHNV, CDR2 YYDKDF (reference sequence). After removal of 3 bases from V and 0 bases from J, the junction contained 2 bases not matched to a gene. RNA was extracted and reverse transcribed into cDNA as the sequencing template. This table comes from immunoSEQ multiplex PCR, and its TCRdb copy is limited to in-frame clones, with some not included. Of about 180,000 clones listed, about 55% are singletons. The genes are TRBV15 and TRBJ2-6; the match to TRBD1 covers 7 bases. The receptor was isolated from a human donor with alopecia areata. This specimen consisted of CD8+ T cells sorted from blood, obtained at week 24, from a patient treated with tofacitinib. The CDR3 here is CATSSRDSSGANVLTF. The CDR3 DNA reads TGTGCCACCAGCAGCCGGGACAGCTCTGGGGCCAACGTCCTGACTTTC. Looking up the rest from reference TRBV15 and TRBJ2-6 gives the full variable domain: DAMVIQNPRYQVTQFGKPVTLSCSQTLNHNVMYWYQQKSSQAPKLLFHYYDKDFNNEADTPDNFQSRRPNTSFCFLDIRSPGLGDTAMYLCATSSRDSSGANVLTFGAGSRLTVL.